This record looks at one T cell receptor beta chain sequence and its context. Its recognized antigen is unknown. No per-base quality is available; no much larger clone lies one base away. The sample comes from a study of beta chain features in type 1 diabetes (dated by TCRdb to 2017 to 2018). Looking at the study overall: Mean age, gender distribution, total cell number and subset yield did not differ between patients and healthy donors. A total of roughly 100 million sorted cells were examined across all samples, and the number of cells per subset was strongly correlated with RNA yield. The study compared the TCRB repertoires of sorted circulating CD4+ T cell subsets in recently diagnosed type 1 diabetes patients with those in matched healthy donors. Whereas all 30 or so donors provided naive and central memory subsets, regulatory and stem cell-like memory subsets were isolated from just 8 patients and roughly eight healthy donors.

Each donor gave one peripheral blood draw, averaging approximately 0.11 L, which was collected into heparinised tubes. Naive, central memory, regulatory and stem cell-like memory CD4+ T cells were sorted on a BD FACSAria II using a panel including CD45RO, CCR7, CD25, CD127, CD95 and CD27. Every sorted population had a purity above 95%. Right away, PBMCs were isolated by Lymphoprep density gradient centrifugation and were stained directly, with no culture step. So that batch effects would be minimized, each experiment stained and sorted samples in pairs, pairing one healthy donor with one patient. V has 4 bases trimmed and J has 1 base trimmed; junction bases matching no gene number 6. The germline V gene (reference sequence) provides CDR1 MNHEY and CDR2 SMNVEV. From cysteine to phenylalanine, the CDR3 is 15 amino acids long. Only CDR3 DNA is held: 45 bases, read in frame from base 1. All of the isolated RNA was reverse transcribed with the High Capacity cDNA Reverse Transcription Kit, so expressed TCRB transcripts were sequenced. Deep immunoSEQ sequencing was applied to naive, central memory and regulatory T cell samples, giving an average of approximately 4 million total reads per sample. Sorted cells were lysed in RLT buffer and RNA was extracted with DNase-treated RNeasy Micro or Mini kits, depending on cell number. Each cell subset was processed separately to prevent cross-contamination, with patient and healthy donor samples processed together. The immunoSEQ multiplex PCR was used to amplify TCRB sequences from cDNA, generating 87-bp fragments that spanned the CDR3 region. Sequencing of the amplicons was performed on the Illumina HiSeq platform. Per the original workflow: PCR bias was computationally corrected using synthetic template baselines, reads within Hamming distance 2 were collapsed, and singletons that could not be merged were discarded. By aligning reads against IMGT, V, D and J genes, CDR3 length, and insertions or deletions at six rearrangement sites were assigned. Within each subset, clonotype counts were normalized to the number of sorted cells before true diversity and Gini coefficients were calculated with the tcR R package. The overlap coefficient, calculated on TCRB nucleotide sequences, was used to quantify repertoire sharing. As a proxy for the pre-selection repertoire, out-of-frame TCRB sequences from naive cells were analyzed. This is the immuneACCESS table as TCRdb keeps it, with only in-frame sequences that have V and J called. A part of the clones is gone; compared with another copy, unresolved V genes explain less than half, and the rest is unexplained. V and J calls and clone size follow that table, whereas D and trimming were derived from the DNA. This sample gives under 250,000 clones in total; 12% to 15% of them show up just once. Around 0.026% of the sample rests with the top ten.

What the study reported, not specific to this receptor: At VDJ recombination sites, patients with type 1 diabetes made fewer insertions and deleted more nucleotides, a pattern implying thymic rearrangement abnormalities. Naive, central memory and regulatory TCRB repertoires appeared more similar among patients than among healthy donors. Because cDNA was sequenced instead of genomic DNA, highly expressing activated cells could be over-represented, though the groups showed no difference in activation or CD3 levels. Because the HLA sub-analyses included only small numbers of individuals, any influence of HLA type on TCRB rearrangement was left unresolved. A moderate but significant shortening of TCRB CDR3 length was observed in type 1 diabetes patients in all four CD4+ subsets. PCR may preferentially amplify shorter templates, but because patient and control samples were amplified and corrected together, any resulting skew would affect both groups equally.

Sequenced material: naive CD4+ T cells from blood. In the paper's terms, the cell subset or site label means: true naive CD4+ T cells. This receptor was obtained from a woman aged 40 to 50 in good health. The V and J genes are TRBV27 and TRBJ2-5; 7 nucleotides in the junction match TRBD2. Here is the DNA: TGTGCCAGCAGTTCCGCAGGGAGGGCCCAAGAGACCCAGTACTTC. This yields the protein CASSSAGRAQETQYF.